This T cell receptor (beta chain) was retrieved from a study of blood T cell repertoires in COVID-19. Study information: COVID-19 samples from acute and convalescent phases originated in the United States, Italy and Spain. From T cells, B-cell-depleted T cells, or PBMCs came the material, which was cDNA or gDNA.

The germline V and J ends were trimmed by 5 bases and 6 bases, with 8 bases remaining between them. This CDR3 contains 13 residues. The germline CDR1 and CDR2 sequences are SEHNR and FQNEAQ (reference sequence). How the authors handled the data: The assay estimated nucleated cells by amplifying reference gene primers. Sequenced by immunoSEQ multiplex PCR; TCRdb stores in-frame clones only, minus some. V and J calls and clone size are copied from that table; D and trimming were computed from the DNA. The data hold 250,000 or so clones, with about 86% observed a single time. The clonotype was recovered from a man older than 75 with acute or convalescent COVID-19. Sequenced sample: peripheral blood. The chain joins TRBV7-9 to TRBJ1-6; D is ambiguous. CDR3 in amino acids: CASSPQLNSPLHF. In DNA, the CDR3 is TGTGCCAGCAGCCCCCAACTTAATTCACCCCTCCACTTT.